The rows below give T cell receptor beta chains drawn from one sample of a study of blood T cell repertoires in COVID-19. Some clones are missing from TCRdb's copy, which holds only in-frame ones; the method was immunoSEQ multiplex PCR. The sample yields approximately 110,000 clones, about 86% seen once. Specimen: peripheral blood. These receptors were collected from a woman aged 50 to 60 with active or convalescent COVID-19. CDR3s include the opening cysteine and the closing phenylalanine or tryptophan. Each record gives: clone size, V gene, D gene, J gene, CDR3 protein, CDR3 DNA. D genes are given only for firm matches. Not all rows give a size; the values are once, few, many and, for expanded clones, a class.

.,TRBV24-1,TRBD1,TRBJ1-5,CATSGQGFLEPQHF,TGTGCCACCAGTGGACAGGGTTTCTTGGAACCCCAGCATTTT
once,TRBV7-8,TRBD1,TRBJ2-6,CASSSTGVSGANVLTF,TGTGCCAGCAGCTCTACAGGGGTCTCTGGGGCCAACGTCCTGACTTTC
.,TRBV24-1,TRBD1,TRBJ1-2,CATSVEDRVGYTF,TGTGCCACCAGTGTCGAAGACAGGGTTGGCTACACCTTC
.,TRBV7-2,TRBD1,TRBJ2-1,CASSSPGTAHNEQFF,TGTGCCAGCAGCTCCCCCGGGACAGCTCACAATGAGCAGTTCTTC
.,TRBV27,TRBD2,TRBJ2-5,CATSPGLAGVRLRTQYF,TGTGCCACCTCCCCGGGACTAGCGGGAGTACGTTTACGGACCCAGTACTTC
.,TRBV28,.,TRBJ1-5,CASSGHLTYSNQPQHF,TGTGCCAGCAGTGGTCATCTCACCTATAGCAATCAGCCCCAGCATTTT
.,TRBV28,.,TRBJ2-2,CASSETGFTGELFF,TGTGCCAGCAGTGAAACAGGGTTTACCGGGGAGCTGTTTTTT
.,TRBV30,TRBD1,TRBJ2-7,CAWSVYRGPPVGEQYF,TGTGCCTGGAGTGTATATAGGGGGCCCCCCGTTGGCGAGCAGTACTTC
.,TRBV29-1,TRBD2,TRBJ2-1,CSGQREEHSYNEQFF,TGCAGCGGTCAGCGGGAGGAACACTCCTACAATGAGCAGTTCTTC
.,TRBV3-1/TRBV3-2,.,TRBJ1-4,CASSRDTNRAGVEKLFF,TGTGCCAGCAGCCGAGATACGAATAGGGCAGGGGTTGAAAAACTGTTTTTT
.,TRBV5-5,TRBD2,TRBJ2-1,CASSFTGTSGSNEQFF,TGTGCCAGCAGCTTCACCGGGACTAGCGGGTCGAATGAGCAGTTCTTC
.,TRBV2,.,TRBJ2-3,CASSQQGLGTRNTQYF,TGTGCCAGCAGTCAACAGGGTTTGGGTACCAGGAATACGCAGTATTTT
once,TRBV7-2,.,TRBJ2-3,CASSWTLGASGTDTQYF,TGTGCCAGCAGCTGGACCCTTGGGGCTAGCGGCACAGATACGCAGTATTTT
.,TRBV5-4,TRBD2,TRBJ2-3,CASRTSGSPTDTQYF,TGTGCCAGCAGGACTAGCGGGAGTCCTACAGATACGCAGTATTTT
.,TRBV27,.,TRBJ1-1,CASSFEGGNTEAFF,TGTGCCAGCAGTTTTGAGGGAGGAAACACTGAAGCTTTCTTT
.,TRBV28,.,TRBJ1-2,CASRRDGKNYGYTF,TGTGCCAGCAGGCGGGACGGGAAAAACTATGGCTACACCTTC
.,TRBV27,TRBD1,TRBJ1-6,CASSFLRPISRDRNSPLHF,TGTGCCAGCAGTTTCCTACGTCCCATATCCCGGGACAGAAATTCACCCCTCCACTTT
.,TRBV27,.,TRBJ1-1,CASSWESNTEAFF,TGTGCCAGCAGCTGGGAGTCGAACACTGAAGCTTTCTTT
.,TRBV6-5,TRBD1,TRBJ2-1,CASTRDRTNNEQFF,TGTGCCAGCACCCGGGACAGGACTAACAATGAGCAGTTCTTC
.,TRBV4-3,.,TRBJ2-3,CASSQDARETQYF,TGCGCCAGCAGCCAAGATGCACGGGAGACGCAGTATTTT
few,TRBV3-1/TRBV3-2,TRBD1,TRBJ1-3,CASSQGTGVSIYF,TGTGCCAGCAGCCAAGGGACAGGAGTCTCCATATATTTT
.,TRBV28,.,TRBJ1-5,CASSDGQNSNQPQHF,TGTGCCAGCAGCGACGGACAGAATAGCAATCAGCCCCAGCATTTT
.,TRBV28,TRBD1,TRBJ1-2,CATTGQLDRALNYGYTF,TGTGCCACCACCGGGCAACTTGACAGGGCTCTTAACTATGGCTACACCTTC
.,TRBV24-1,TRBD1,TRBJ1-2,CATSGDRGEGYTF,TGTGCCACCAGTGGGGACAGGGGAGAAGGCTACACCTTC
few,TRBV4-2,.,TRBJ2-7,CASSQVGGMTVTYEQYF,TGTGCCAGCAGCCAAGTGGGGGGAATGACTGTAACCTACGAGCAGTACTTC
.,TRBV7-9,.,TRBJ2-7,CASSLQPAWEQYF,TGTGCCAGCAGCTTACAACCAGCGTGGGAGCAGTACTTC
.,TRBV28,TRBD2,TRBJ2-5,CASSFRGRVGETQYF,TGTGCCAGCAGTTTTCGGGGGAGGGTAGGAGAGACCCAGTACTTC
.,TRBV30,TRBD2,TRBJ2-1,CAWAAASGYNEQFF,TGTGCCTGGGCCGCCGCTAGCGGTTACAATGAGCAGTTCTTC
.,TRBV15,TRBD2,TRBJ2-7,CATSRSIGTSGSYEQYF,TGTGCCACCAGCAGGAGTATTGGGACTAGCGGGTCCTACGAGCAGTACTTC
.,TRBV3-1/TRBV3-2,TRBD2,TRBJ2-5,CASSLSLTSKETQYF,TGTGCCAGCAGCCTCTCCCTGACTAGCAAAGAGACCCAGTACTTC
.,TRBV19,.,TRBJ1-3,CATTIGGRETGNTIYF,TGTGCCACCACCATAGGGGGACGAGAGACTGGAAACACCATATATTTT
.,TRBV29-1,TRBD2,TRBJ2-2,CSVVGTSGSLSGELFF,TGCAGCGTTGTCGGGACTAGCGGGAGTTTGTCCGGGGAGCTGTTTTTT
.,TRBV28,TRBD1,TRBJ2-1,CASSHSGTGAFF,TGTGCCAGCAGTCACTCCGGGACAGGGGCGTTCTTC
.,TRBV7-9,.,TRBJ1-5,CASSLGSRNQPQHF,TGTGCCAGCAGCTTAGGGTCGAGAAATCAGCCCCAGCATTTT
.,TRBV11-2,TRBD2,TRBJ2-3,CASSFFGLAGGSVGDTQYF,TGTGCCAGCAGCTTTTTCGGTCTAGCGGGAGGGTCGGTAGGAGATACGCAGTATTTT
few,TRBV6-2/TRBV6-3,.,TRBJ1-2,CASSVTENYGYTF,TGTGCCAGCAGTGTGACAGAGAACTATGGCTACACCTTC
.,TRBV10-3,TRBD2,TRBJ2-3,CAISETWTSGSSDTDTQYF,TGTGCCATCAGTGAAACCTGGACTAGCGGGAGTAGCGACACAGATACGCAGTATTTT
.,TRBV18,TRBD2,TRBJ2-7,CASSAGTSGYEQYF,TGTGCCAGCTCGGCCGGGACTAGCGGCTACGAGCAGTACTTC
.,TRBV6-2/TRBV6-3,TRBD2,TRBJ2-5,CASSTVGLAGAETQYF,TGTGCCAGCAGCACGGTGGGACTAGCGGGAGCAGAGACCCAGTACTTC
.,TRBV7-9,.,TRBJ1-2,CASSLVREGYGYTF,TGTGCCAGCAGCCTAGTACGGGAGGGCTATGGCTACACCTTC
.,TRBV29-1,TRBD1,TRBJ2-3,CSVAGILQGSARSTDTQYF,TGCAGCGTTGCTGGGATTTTACAGGGGTCAGCTCGGAGCACAGATACGCAGTATTTT
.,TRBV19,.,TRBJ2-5,CASSVGARETQYF,TGTGCCAGTAGTGTAGGGGCAAGGGAGACCCAGTACTTC
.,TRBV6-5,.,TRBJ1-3,CASSSDLSGNTIYF,TGTGCCAGCAGTTCAGATCTCTCTGGAAACACCATATATTTT
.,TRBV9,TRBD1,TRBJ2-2,CASSADRGAGELFF,TGTGCCAGCAGCGCGGACAGGGGTGCCGGGGAGCTGTTTTTT
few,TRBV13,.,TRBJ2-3,CASSLPTENTDTQYF,TGTGCCAGCAGCTTACCGACAGAAAACACAGATACGCAGTATTTT
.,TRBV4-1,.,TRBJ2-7,CASSPEETRVYEQYF,TGCGCCAGCAGCCCGGAGGAGACAAGAGTCTACGAGCAGTACTTC
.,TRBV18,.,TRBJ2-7,CASSPSRVPYEQYF,TGTGCCAGCTCACCATCCAGGGTCCCCTACGAGCAGTACTTC
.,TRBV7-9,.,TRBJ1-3,CASSPDFISGNTIYF,TGTGCCAGCAGCCCCGACTTCATCTCTGGAAACACCATATATTTT
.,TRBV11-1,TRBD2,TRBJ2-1,CASRDRLAVNEQFF,TGTGCCAGCAGGGATCGACTAGCGGTCAATGAGCAGTTCTTC
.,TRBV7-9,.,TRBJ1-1,CASSGRGTEAFF,TGTGCCAGCAGCGGTAGGGGCACTGAAGCTTTCTTT
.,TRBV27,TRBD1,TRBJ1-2,CARQGRNYGYTF,TGTGCCAGACAGGGGAGGAACTATGGCTACACCTTC
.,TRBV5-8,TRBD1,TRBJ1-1,CASSLRRGRVTEAFF,TGTGCCAGCAGCTTACGCAGGGGGCGGGTGACTGAAGCTTTCTTT
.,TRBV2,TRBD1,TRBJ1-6,CASSQGANSPLHF,TGTGCCAGCAGTCAGGGGGCTAATTCACCCCTCCACTTT
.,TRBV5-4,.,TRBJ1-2,CASSPPGQLNYGYTF,TGTGCCAGCAGCCCACCCGGACAGCTAAACTATGGCTACACCTTC
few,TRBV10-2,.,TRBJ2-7,CASKPGVYEQYF,TGCGCCAGCAAGCCGGGAGTCTACGAGCAGTACTTC
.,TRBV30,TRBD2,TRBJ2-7,CAWSPGGSYEQYF,TGTGCCTGGAGTCCGGGGGGGTCCTACGAGCAGTACTTC
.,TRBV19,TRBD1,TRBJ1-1,CASSIGTVMNTEAFF,TGTGCCAGTAGTATTGGGACAGTCATGAACACTGAAGCTTTCTTT
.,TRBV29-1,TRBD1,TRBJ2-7,CSVIQGASYEQYF,TGCAGCGTCATACAGGGGGCCTCCTACGAGCAGTACTTC
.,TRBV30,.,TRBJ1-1,CAWGTGAEAFF,TGTGCCTGGGGTACCGGGGCTGAAGCTTTCTTT
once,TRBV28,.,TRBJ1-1,CASSSPTTEAFF,TGTGCCAGCAGTTCACCTACGACTGAAGCTTTCTTT